These 21 T cell receptor beta chains were sequenced from one sample in a study of blood T cell repertoires in COVID-19. Clones were sequenced by immunoSEQ multiplex PCR, and TCRdb holds only the in-frame ones, with some missing. The repertoire holds roughly 240,000 clones, with roughly 85% as singletons. The sample comprised peripheral blood. These receptor sequences come from a man aged 45-65 years with COVID-19, enrolled during active disease.

CDR3 sequence (DNA): TGCGCCAGCAGCTTGGCCCCAAAACAGGGGAACTATGGCTACACCTTC. It codes for CASSLAPKQGNYGYTF. The rearrangement links TRBV5-1 to TRBJ1-2; 7 bases fit TRBD1. Germline V CDR1 and CDR2: SGHRS, YFSETQ. The CDR3 runs 16 residues. J gave up 2 bases and V 0 bases, and 7 bases lay outside the gene matches.

The CDR3 DNA sequence: TGCGCCAGCAGCCCGACAGGGCAAGCTTCACCCCTCCACTTT. It encodes CASSPTGQASPLHF. The rearrangement joins TRBV5-1 to TRBJ1-6, with 7 bases aligning to TRBD1. This CDR3 comprises 14 residues. V gave up 4 bases and J gave up 9 bases; unmatched junction bases: 7. From germline, CDR1 is SGHRS and CDR2 YFSETQ.

This clone has just one count. The chain is built from TRBV27 and TRBJ1-3; no clear D gene. The V end lost 6 bases, the J end lost 4 bases, and 13 bases lay between the germline ends. The CDR3 extends over 14 amino acids. From germline, CDR1 is MNHEY and CDR2 SMNVEV (reference sequence). CDR3 region: CASSPAVGGNTIYF. CDR3 in DNA: TGTGCCAGCAGCCCGGCTGTGGGCGGAAACACCATATATTTT.

CDR3 region: CASSLSRGQGTDGYTF. For the CDR3, the DNA is TGTGCCAGCAGCTTATCCAGGGGACAGGGAACGGATGGCTACACCTTC. This sequence joins TRBV7-9 and TRBJ1-2, with TRBD1 matching over 9 bases. Trimming at V came to 2 bases and at J to 6 bases, leaving 10 bases not matched to a gene. Germline V CDR1 and CDR2: SEHNR, FQNEAQ (reference sequence). The CDR3 loop spans 16 amino acids.

The gene calls are TRBV6-6 and TRBJ2-3; D gene unclear. Looked up from germline, CDR1 is MNHNY and CDR2 is SVGAGI (reference sequence). The V end was cut by 7 bases, the J end by 5 bases, with 13 bases between. The CDR3 has 13 residues. The CDR3 loop is CASKRPDLDTQYF. The DNA of the CDR3 is TGTGCCAGCAAGAGGCCCGACTTAGATACGCAGTATTTT.

The chain combines TRBV20-1 with TRBJ1-3; D is unclear. V was clipped by 5 bases and J by 9 bases, with 11 bases between them. This CDR3 comprises 11 residues. Germline-derived CDR1 and CDR2 are DFQATT and SNEGSKA (reference sequence). The CDR3 reads CSAPFAGTIYF. In DNA form, the CDR3 reads TGCAGTGCTCCCTTTGCGGGCACCATATATTTT.

This chain connects TRBV6-1 to TRBJ2-7; tentatively, D is TRBD1 (7 bases). Germline loops: CDR1 MNHNS, CDR2 SASEGT. CDR3 size: 16 residues. Trimming stripped 0 bases from V and 1 base from J, with 13 bases between. For the CDR3, the DNA is TGTGCCAGCAGTGAAGCCTGGCCAGGGGGGTCCTACGAGCAGTACTTC. Translation: CASSEAWPGGSYEQYF.

The rearrangement joins TRBV5-5 to TRBJ1-1; D unresolved. Per germline, CDR1 SGHKS and CDR2 YYEKEE (reference sequence). The CDR3 has 16 residues. V gave up 2 bases and J gave up 2 bases, with 16 bases separating them. The CDR3 spells CASSFNSGLRNTEAFF. CDR3 coding DNA: TGTGCCAGCAGCTTCAATTCCGGACTCAGAAACACTGAAGCTTTCTTT. The full variable domain, completed using reference TRBV5-5 and TRBJ1-1, is DAGVTQSPTHLIKTRGQQVTLRCSPISGHKSVSWYQQVLGQGPQFIFQYYEKEERGRGNFPDRFSARQFPNYSSELNVNALLLGDSALYLCASSFNSGLRNTEAFFGQGTRLTVV.

This clone was observed once. The V call is TRBV6-6, the J call TRBJ1-5; 7 nucleotides line up with TRBD1. With V trimmed by 3 bases and J by 2 bases, 7 bases remained unmatched. The CDR3 has 16 amino acids. Germline V gene lookup returns CDR1 MNHNY and CDR2 SVGAGI (reference sequence). CDR3 DNA sequence: TGTGCCAGCAGTTATCCACCGGGACAGCGCAATCAGCCCCAGCATTTT. It yields the protein CASSYPPGQRNQPQHF.

CDR3 residues: CASSQDQSVSNYGYTF. CDR3 DNA: TGCGCCAGCAGCCAAGATCAGTCAGTTTCTAACTATGGCTACACCTTC. The chain employs TRBV4-3 and TRBJ1-2; unclear D gene. The V gene lost 0 bases and the J gene lost 0 bases, with 11 bases spanning the gap. The V gene's germline CDR1 is LGHNA and CDR2 YSLEER. The length of the CDR3 is 16 residues.

This rearrangement joins TRBV29-1 to TRBJ1-5, with D unresolved. CDR1 is SQVTM, CDR2 ANQGSEA, per germline. V lost 4 bases, J lost 4 bases, and 11 bases lay in between. This CDR3 has 13 amino acids. The CDR3 protein is CSVAFGANQPQHF. For the CDR3, the DNA is TGCAGCGTTGCATTCGGAGCAAATCAGCCCCAGCATTTT.

This chain's CDR3 is CASSPFLLDRANTGELFF. DNA for the CDR3: TGTGCCAGCTCACCATTTTTACTCGACAGGGCGAACACCGGGGAGCTGTTTTTT. The gene calls are TRBV18 and TRBJ2-2; 7 nucleotides align to TRBD1. Trimming removed 2 bases from V and 0 bases from J; junction bases left unmatched: 9. This CDR3 spans 18 amino acids. CDR1 is KGHSH, CDR2 LQKENI, per germline. The full variable domain, its missing parts supplied by reference TRBV18 and TRBJ2-2, is NAGVMQNPRHLVRRRGQEARLRCSPMKGHSHVYWYRQLPEEGLKFMVYLQKENIIDESGMPKERFSAEFPKEGPSILRIQQVVRGDSAAYFCASSPFLLDRANTGELFFGEGSRLTVL.

The chain recombines TRBV3-1 (or the pseudogene TRBV3-2) with TRBJ2-3; 8 bases agree with TRBD2. Unmatched junction bases numbered 7, after V lost 4 bases and J lost 4 bases. The CDR3 is made up of 15 amino acids. Germline loops: CDR1 LGHDT, CDR2 YNNKEL (reference sequence). CDR3 DNA: TGTGCCAGCAGCCGAGCTGGACTAGCCGCAGATACGCAGTATTTT. It is translated as CASSRAGLAADTQYF.

The chain employs TRBV5-6 and TRBJ2-1; 11 nucleotides match TRBD2. Trimming removed 1 base from V and 9 bases from J; junction bases left unmatched: 9. CDR1 SGHDT and CDR2 YYEEEE come from the germline V gene. This CDR3 has 16 residues. As DNA, the CDR3 is TGTGCCAGCAGCTTGCAACTAGCGGGGGCTCAGCGTGAGCAGTTCTTC. Translated: CASSLQLAGAQREQFF.

V is TRBV4-1 and J is TRBJ1-3; the match to TRBD1 covers 7 bases. V trimming: 1 base; J trimming: 8 bases; junction bases outside the gene matches: 8. Germline loops: CDR1 MGHRA, CDR2 YSYEKL. This CDR3 comprises 15 residues. CDR3 sequence: CASSQAGTDGDTIYF. The CDR3 bases are TGCGCCAGCAGCCAAGCTGGGACAGACGGAGACACCATATATTTT.

The chain is built from TRBV11-2 and TRBJ2-7, with 8 bases aligning to TRBD1. The germline CDR1 and CDR2 sequences are SGHAT and FQNNGV. J gave up 3 bases and V 4 bases, and 14 bases lay outside the gene matches. CDR3 length: 17 residues. In nucleotides, the CDR3 is TGTGCCAGCAGCTCAAGGACAGGGACGGAGAGGCTCTACGAGCAGTACTTC. This translates into CASSSRTGTERLYEQYF. Full variable domain (outside the CDR3, taken from reference TRBV11-2 and TRBJ2-7): EAGVAQSPRYKIIEKRQSVAFWCNPISGHATLYWYQQILGQGPKLLIQFQNNGVVDDSQLPKDRFSAERLKGVDSTLKIQPAKLEDSAVYLCASSSRTGTERLYEQYFGPGTRLTVT.

This chain links TRBV7-9 with TRBJ2-1; 8 nucleotides match TRBD1. Germline CDR1 SEHNR, CDR2 FQNEAQ (reference sequence). V was clipped by 2 bases and J by 10 bases; unmatched bases: 4. The CDR3 runs to 13 residues. Here the CDR3 DNA reads TGTGCCAGCAGCTTAAATTCAGGGGGCGAGCAGTTCTTC. It is translated as CASSLNSGGEQFF. Together with reference TRBV7-9 and TRBJ2-1, the CDR3 gives the full variable domain: DTGVSQNPRHKITKRGQNVTFRCDPISEHNRLYWYRQTLGQGPEFLTYFQNEAQLEKSRLLSDRFSAERPKGSFSTLEIQRTEQGDSAMYLCASSLNSGGEQFFGPGTRLTVL.

The chain combines TRBV7-8 with TRBJ2-3, with a tentative D call TRBD2 (5 bases). Trimming cost V 2 bases and J 4 bases, with 10 bases left between them. Looked up from germline, CDR1 is SGHVS and CDR2 is FQNEAQ. The CDR3 extends over 14 amino acids. CDR3 protein: CASSLRLAADTQYF. The CDR3 region has the DNA TGTGCCAGCAGCTTACGCCTAGCCGCAGATACGCAGTATTTT.

This chain uses TRBV2 with TRBJ1-2; D perhaps matches TRBD1 (6 bases). Germline V gene data show CDR1 as SNHLY and CDR2 as FYNNEI. Trimming removed 1 base at V and 8 bases at J, with 11 bases between. The CDR3 runs 13 residues. This CDR3 reads CASSEVTGFGYTF. The CDR3 nucleotides are TGTGCCAGCAGTGAAGTCACAGGGTTCGGCTACACCTTC. The variable domain in full, with the rest retrieved from reference TRBV2 and TRBJ1-2, is EPEVTQTPSHQVTQMGQEVILRCVPISNHLYFYWYRQILGQKVEFLVSFYNNEISEKSEIFDDQFSVERPDGSNFTLKIRSTKLEDSAMYFCASSEVTGFGYTFGSGTRLTVV.

The chain carries TRBV5-6 and TRBJ1-2, with TRBD1 as a possible D gene (6 bases). V was pared by 10 bases and J by 2 bases, with 15 bases between. CDR1 and CDR2 (germline): SGHDT, YYEEEE. The CDR3 length is 13 residues. CDR3 sequence (DNA): TGTGCCGGCTCAGGGGCGGCCAACTATGGCTACACCTTC. This translates into CAGSGAANYGYTF.

This chain connects TRBV18 to TRBJ1-3; 9 bases map to TRBD1. Germline V lookup: CDR1 KGHSH, CDR2 LQKENI. Trimming took 2 bases from V and 2 from J; bases not matched to a gene: 7. The CDR3 totals 17 residues. The CDR3 here is CASSPIGQGWTGNTIYF. CDR3 in DNA: TGTGCCAGCTCACCAATCGGACAGGGGTGGACTGGAAACACCATATATTTT.